This T cell receptor beta chain was retrieved from a study of T-cell reconstitution after alpha-beta-depleted transplantation in children. Study-level findings and limits: About two months after transplant, alpha-beta T cells reportedly came from several hundred expanded graft clones. Hyperexpanded clones declined; after one year, newly produced T cells mostly supplied diversity. Some patients owed their high day-60 TCRbeta diversity to surviving recipient T cells and thymic progenitors.

Unique molecular identifiers were used to barcode this TCRbeta library. TCRdb recomputed calls from the PCR reads with MiXCR, one row per CDR3 protein. The data contain about 350,000 distinct CDR3 sequences, about a sixth of them singletons. Ten or more counts support this clonotype. Its antigen is undetermined. The length of the CDR3 is 15 residues. Germline V gene sequence: CDR1 ENHRY, CDR2 SYGVKD. V was shortened by 0 bases and J by 1 base, with 7 bases between the two germline ends. The clonotype originates from a male patient aged 2 to 9 who had a stem cell transplant for acute lymphoblastic leukemia, so the T cells may come from the graft donor. The V call is TRBV10-3, the J call TRBJ1-3; no firm D call. The sequencing here drew on PBMCs, mostly from graft donor cells, taken 360 days after TCRalphabeta/CD19-depleted stem cell transplant. The CDR3 bases are TGTGCCATCAGTGAGTCGGGTGCATCTGGAAACACCATATATTTT. It translates to CAISESGASGNTIYF.